Each of the 8 T cell receptor beta chains below was sequenced from the same sample in a study of cytomegalovirus exposure and HLA in healthy donors. The PCR used 60 Vbeta and 13 Jbeta primers. Sequencing used immunoSEQ multiplex PCR; TCRdb keeps in-frame clones, though not all of them. The sample holds 60,000 to 70,000 clones. Sequenced input: PBMCs. The receptors stem from a boy aged 5-17 years in good health and CMV-seronegative.

The rearrangement uses TRBV29-1 and TRBJ1-1; D gene ambiguous. The CDR3 runs 15 residues. The germline V and J ends were trimmed by 3 bases and 1 base, with 15 bases remaining between them. CDR1 is SQVTM, CDR2 ANQGSEA, per germline. CDR3 in amino acids: CSVDNQDSENTEAFF. DNA of the CDR3: TGCAGCGTTGATAACCAAGATTCAGAGAACACTGAAGCTTTCTTT.

The chain joins TRBV18 to TRBJ2-7; 10 positions match TRBD1. V shed 5 bases and J 2 bases; nucleotides not matched to a gene: 6. This CDR3 comprises 15 residues. Germline assignment: CDR1 KGHSH and CDR2 LQKENI. CDR3 in DNA: TGTGCCAGCTCATGGGGACAGGGGAATACCTACGAGCAGTACTTC. Its protein product is CASSWGQGNTYEQYF.

The chain employs TRBV4-1 and TRBJ2-7, with 10 bases identical to TRBD2. The V gene end was trimmed by 1 base and the J gene end by 2 bases; junction bases not matched to a gene: 2. The CDR3 is made up of 15 amino acids. In germline, CDR1 is MGHRA, CDR2 YSYEKL. CDR3 coding DNA: TGCGCCAGCAGCCAAGCTCTAGCGGGGGCCTACGAGCAGTACTTC. It is translated as CASSQALAGAYEQYF.

The chain carries TRBV23-1 and TRBJ1-1, with TRBD1 as a possible D gene (5 bases). TRBV23-1 is identified as an open reading frame with a role that is uncertain. CDR3 size: 17 residues. Trimming cost V 2 bases and J 6 bases, with 22 bases left between them. The CDR3 DNA follows: TGCGCCAGCAGTCAAGCGTACCACGGCCGGGGACTAGCTGAAGCTTTCTTT. Translated, it gives CASSQAYHGRGLAEAFF.

The chain couples TRBV5-4 to TRBJ1-1; 10 nucleotides align to TRBD1. The ends lost 4 bases at V and 3 bases at J; junction bases unmatched: 3. The CDR3 runs to 14 residues. CDR1 and CDR2 from the germline V gene are SGHNT and YYREEE (reference sequence). CDR3 bases: TGTGCCAGCAGCCCCGGACAGGGGGACACTGAAGCTTTCTTT. It translates to CASSPGQGDTEAFF.

The rearrangement links TRBV11-2 to TRBJ2-1; 8 bases match TRBD1. CDR1 and CDR2 (germline): SGHAT, FQNNGV. V shed 5 bases and J 7 bases; nucleotides not matched to a gene: 16. CDR3 length equals 17 residues. The CDR3 loop reads CASSRRYPGQVGNEQFF. As DNA, the CDR3 is TGTGCCAGCAGCCGAAGATACCCGGGACAGGTCGGGAATGAGCAGTTCTTC.

The rearrangement uses TRBV4-2 and TRBJ1-3; 11 bases line up with TRBD1. V lost 1 base and J lost 4; bases outside the gene matches: 9. CDR3 length: 18 amino acids. Germline loops: CDR1 LGHNA, CDR2 YNFKEQ. CDR3 residues: CASSQGWDRGAAGNTIYF. The CDR3 region has the DNA TGTGCCAGCAGCCAAGGCTGGGACAGGGGGGCTGCAGGAAACACCATATATTTT.

This chain links TRBV2 with TRBJ2-7, with 7 bases identical to TRBD1. After removal of 4 bases from V and 2 bases from J, the junction contained 5 bases not matched to a gene. Germline CDR1 and CDR2: SNHLY and FYNNEI. This CDR3 is 14 amino acids long. The CDR3 nucleotides are TGTGCCAGCAGTGGACAGGGACCCACCTACGAGCAGTACTTC. Residues: CASSGQGPTYEQYF. The whole variable domain, remainder taken from reference TRBV2 and TRBJ2-7, is EPEVTQTPSHQVTQMGQEVILRCVPISNHLYFYWYRQILGQKVEFLVSFYNNEISEKSEIFDDQFSVERPDGSNFTLKIRSTKLEDSAMYFCASSGQGPTYEQYFGPGTRLTVT.